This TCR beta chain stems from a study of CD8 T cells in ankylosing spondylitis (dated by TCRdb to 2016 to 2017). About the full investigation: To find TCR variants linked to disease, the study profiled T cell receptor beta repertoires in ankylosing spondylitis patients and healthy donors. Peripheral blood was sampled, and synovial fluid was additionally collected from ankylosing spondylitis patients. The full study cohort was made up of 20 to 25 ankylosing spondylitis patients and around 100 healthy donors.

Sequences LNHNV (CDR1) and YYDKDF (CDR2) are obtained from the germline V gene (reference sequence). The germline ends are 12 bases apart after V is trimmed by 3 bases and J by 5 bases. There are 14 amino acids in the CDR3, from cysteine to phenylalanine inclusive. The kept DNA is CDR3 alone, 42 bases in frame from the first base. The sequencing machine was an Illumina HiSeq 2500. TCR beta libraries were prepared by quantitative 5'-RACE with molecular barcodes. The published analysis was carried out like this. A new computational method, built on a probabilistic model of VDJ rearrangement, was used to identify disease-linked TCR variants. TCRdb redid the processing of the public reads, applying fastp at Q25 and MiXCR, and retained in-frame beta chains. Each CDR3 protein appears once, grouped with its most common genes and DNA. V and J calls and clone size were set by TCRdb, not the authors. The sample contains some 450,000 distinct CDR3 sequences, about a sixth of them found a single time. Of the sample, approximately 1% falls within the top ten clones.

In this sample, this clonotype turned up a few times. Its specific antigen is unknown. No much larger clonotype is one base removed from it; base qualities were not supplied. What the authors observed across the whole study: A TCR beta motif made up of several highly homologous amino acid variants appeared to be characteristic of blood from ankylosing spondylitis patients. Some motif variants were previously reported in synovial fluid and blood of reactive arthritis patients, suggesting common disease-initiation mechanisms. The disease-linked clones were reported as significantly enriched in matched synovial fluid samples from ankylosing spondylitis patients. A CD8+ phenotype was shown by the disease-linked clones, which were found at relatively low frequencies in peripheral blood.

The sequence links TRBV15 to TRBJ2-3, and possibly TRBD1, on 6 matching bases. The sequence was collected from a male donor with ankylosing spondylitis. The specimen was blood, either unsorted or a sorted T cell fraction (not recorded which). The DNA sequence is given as TGTGCCACCAGCAGGGGGGCCGCGGTAGATACGCAGTATTTT. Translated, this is CATSRGAAVDTQYF.